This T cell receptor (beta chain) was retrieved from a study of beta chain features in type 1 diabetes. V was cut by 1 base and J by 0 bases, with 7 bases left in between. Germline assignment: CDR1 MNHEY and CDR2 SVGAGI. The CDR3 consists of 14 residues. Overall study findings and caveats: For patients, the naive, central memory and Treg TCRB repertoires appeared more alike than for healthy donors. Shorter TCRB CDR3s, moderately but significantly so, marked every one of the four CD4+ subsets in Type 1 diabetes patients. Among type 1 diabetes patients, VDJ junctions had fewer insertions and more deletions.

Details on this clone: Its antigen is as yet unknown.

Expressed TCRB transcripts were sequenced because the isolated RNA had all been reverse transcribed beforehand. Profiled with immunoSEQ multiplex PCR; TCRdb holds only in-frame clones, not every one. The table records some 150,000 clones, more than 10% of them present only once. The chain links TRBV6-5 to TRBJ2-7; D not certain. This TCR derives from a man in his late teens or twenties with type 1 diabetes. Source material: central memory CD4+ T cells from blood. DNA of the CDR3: TGTGCCAGCAGTTACTATGGCAACTCCTACGAGCAGTACTTC. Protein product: CASSYYGNSYEQYF.